The following is a T cell receptor beta chain sequence with its context. The sample is drawn from a study of blood T cell repertoires in COVID-19. Study at large: Nucleic acid was either cDNA or gDNA, and it came from T cells, B-cell-depleted T cells, or PBMCs.

Generated by immunoSEQ multiplex PCR, the TCRdb table keeps only in-frame clones and is missing some. The sample contains over 90,000 clones, over 75% of which appear only once. The CDR3 runs to 17 residues. V lost 4 bases, J lost 0 bases, and 4 bases stayed unmatched. Looked up from germline, CDR1 is SGHRS and CDR2 is YFSETQ. The sequence was obtained from a human donor in a cohort sampled during active or convalescent COVID-19. The sequenced material came from peripheral blood. J is TRBJ2-3 and V is TRBV5-1; 14 nucleotides line up with TRBD2. The chain's CDR3 is CASSPGLAGASTDTQYF. The CDR3 nucleotides are TGCGCCAGCAGCCCGGGACTAGCGGGGGCTAGCACAGATACGCAGTATTTT.